Sequencing of this T cell receptor (beta chain) was carried out in a study of blood T cell repertoires in COVID-19 (dated by TCRdb to the early 2020s). Concerning the study at large: Collaborator samples came from the United States, Italy and Spain and covered acute and convalescent phases of COVID-19. The prospective study material was composed of cDNA or gDNA derived from T cells, B-cell-depleted T cells, or PBMCs. The dataset comprised deeply sampled blood TCRbeta repertoires from subjects exposed to, actively infected with, or recovered from COVID-19. A freely available public database, intended as a resource for researchers studying the immune response to SARS-CoV-2, is where the repertoires were released. The samples were drawn from two sources: the first 160 participants of the ongoing ImmuneRACE study, and 950 to 1,500 subjects contributed by 6 global collaborators. A de-identified subject ID, COVID-19 status, age in years and sex were almost always included in the sample metadata. Where HLA class I and class II types were available, the types were taken from metadata supplied by the sample provider, not from assay-based typing. Broad study findings and their caveats: The quantity of clinical and demographic metadata differed by source and by participant and was supplied without curation.

The immunoSEQ Assay, a bias-controlled multiplex PCR, was used to amplify TCRbeta CDR3 regions from genomic DNA. In the original analysis: The number of nucleated cells in each sample was estimated from the amplification of reference gene primers within the assay. To quantify the absolute abundance of each unique TCRbeta CDR3 rearrangement, sequence reads were collapsed and filtered. For each sample, productive Simpson clonality was calculated as the square root of Simpson's diversity index over productive rearrangements. The immuneACCESS repertoire file appears here via TCRdb, limited to in-frame rearrangements. These files lack a portion of the clones; in checked studies, under half of the deficit traces to unresolved V genes, and the cause of the others is not known. V, J and clone size were drawn from that table, and D and trimming were deduced from the DNA. The sample records roughly 86,000 clones, roughly 86% of which are singletons. Roughly a fifth of the sample is held by the ten biggest clonotypes.

Sequences MNHEY (CDR1) and SVGAGI (CDR2) are obtained from the germline V gene. V is cut by 6 bases and J by 6 bases, and the space between the germline ends is 15 bases. The CDR3 runs 15 amino acids, cysteine and phenylalanine included. Only the CDR3 portion is preserved as DNA: 45 bases, with reading frame beginning at the first base. Whole blood was collected in K2EDTA tubes by collaborating institutions according to the institutions' own protocols. For TCRbeta analysis, collaborator samples were shipped as frozen whole blood, as isolated PBMCs, or as DNA extracted from either sample type. In regard to this clone: The clone's antigen remains unknown. Base qualities are missing; no much larger clone stands one base away.

This TCR was sampled from a human donor in a cohort sampled during active COVID-19. The rearrangement joined TRBV6-5 to TRBJ1-6; the D gene is perhaps TRBD1, on 5 matching bases. The sample consisted of peripheral blood. For the CDR3, the sequence is CASREPGLGNSPLHF. The DNA is as follows: TGTGCCAGCAGAGAGCCGGGACTGGGTAATTCACCCCTCCACTTT.